A selection of T cell receptor beta chains follows, all from one sample in a study of spatial heterogeneity in lung cancer. TCRdb re-called the 5' RACE reads through MiXCR, storing one row per CDR3 protein. The table has tens of thousands of distinct CDR3 sequences, about 20% seen once. The specimen comprised PBMCs, sampled at surgery. These receptors were taken from a male donor with early-stage non-small cell lung cancer. CDR3s include the opening cysteine and the closing phenylalanine or tryptophan. Fields, in order: clone size, D gene, V gene, J gene, CDR3 protein, CDR3 DNA. The D gene is left open where the match is weak. Rows may omit the clone size; those that give it use once, few, many or a size class.

>.|.|TRBV6-5|TRBJ2-1
CASTKGGRPVGNEQFF
TGTGCCAGCACGAAAGGGGGGCGGCCCGTAGGGAATGAGCAGTTCTTC
>.|.|TRBV6-2/TRBV6-3|TRBJ2-1
CASSNAGGINEQFF
TGTGCCAGCAGTAACGCGGGTGGAATCAATGAGCAGTTCTTC
>many|TRBD1|TRBV28|TRBJ1-2
CASSGWTGLYYGYTF
TGTGCCAGCAGTGGGTGGACAGGACTCTACTATGGCTACACCTTC
>few|.|TRBV7-2|TRBJ2-7
CASSLSRSYEQYF
TGTGCCAGCAGCTTAAGTCGCTCCTACGAGCAGTACTTC
>few|TRBD2|TRBV5-1|TRBJ2-1
CASSLELAGGTEQFF
TGCGCCAGCAGCTTGGAACTAGCGGGGGGTACTGAGCAGTTCTTC
>few|.|TRBV18|TRBJ1-1
CASSPKVGTEAFF
TGTGCCAGCTCACCAAAGGTGGGCACTGAAGCTTTCTTT
>many|TRBD2|TRBV5-1|TRBJ2-1
CASSLRTSGSDEQFF
TGCGCCAGCAGCTTACGGACTAGCGGGAGCGATGAGCAGTTCTTC
>many|.|TRBV28|TRBJ2-2
CASASRASGPRTTGELFF
TGTGCCAGCGCTAGTCGGGCATCCGGGCCTAGGACCACCGGGGAGCTGTTTTTT
>.|.|TRBV3-1|TRBJ1-6
CASSATGSYNSPLHF
TGTGCCAGCTCTGCCACCGGCTCCTATAATTCACCCCTCCACTTT
>few|.|TRBV19|TRBJ1-5
CASSTITGSQPQHF
TGTGCCAGTAGTACAATTACAGGGTCCCAGCCCCAGCATTTT
>.|.|TRBV24-1|TRBJ2-1
CAASDLAERYNEQFF
TGTGCCGCCAGTGATTTGGCGGAGCGCTACAATGAGCAGTTCTTC
>.|TRBD1|TRBV12-3/TRBV12-4|TRBJ2-5
CASNLQGVETQYF
TGTGCCAGTAACCTTCAGGGGGTTGAGACCCAGTACTTC
>.|.|TRBV20-1|TRBJ2-7
CSARGREHEQYF
TGCAGTGCTAGGGGTAGGGAACACGAGCAGTACTTC
>.|.|TRBV27|TRBJ1-5
CASSLIGQPQHF
TGTGCCAGCAGTTTGATAGGTCAGCCCCAGCATTTT
>few|TRBD2|TRBV5-4|TRBJ2-5
CASSSGTSTRSSQETQYF
TGTGCCAGCAGCTCCGGGACTAGCACCCGTAGCTCCCAAGAGACCCAGTACTTC
>.|.|TRBV4-1|TRBJ2-7
CASSQDKGAGEQYF
TGCGCCAGCAGCCAAGATAAGGGGGCGGGGGAGCAGTACTTC
>few|.|TRBV27|TRBJ2-1
CASSPTGLYSSYNEQFF
TGTGCCAGCAGTCCGACGGGACTTTACAGCTCCTACAATGAGCAGTTCTTC
>.|.|TRBV5-4|TRBJ2-7
CASSLEVAGSEQYF
TGTGCCAGCAGCTTGGAGGTGGCGGGAAGCGAGCAGTACTTC
>.|TRBD1|TRBV5-6|TRBJ1-5
CASSLTGRDQPQHF
TGTGCCAGCAGCCTGACAGGGAGGGACCAGCCCCAGCATTTT
>.|TRBD2|TRBV10-3|TRBJ2-5
CATQAGGPQETQYF
TGTGCCACCCAAGCGGGGGGCCCGCAAGAGACCCAGTACTTC
>many|TRBD1|TRBV2|TRBJ1-2
CASRPHRGPGYGYTF
TGTGCCAGCAGGCCCCACAGGGGGCCAGGCTATGGCTACACCTTC
>many|.|TRBV7-6|TRBJ2-2
CASSLVSSGNTGELFF
TGTGCCAGCAGCTTAGTTTCCAGCGGTAACACCGGGGAGCTGTTTTTT
>.|TRBD2|TRBV7-2|TRBJ2-5
CASSLGTSGSPQETQYF
TGTGCCAGCAGCTTAGGGACTAGCGGGAGCCCCCAAGAGACCCAGTACTTC
>.|.|TRBV20-1|TRBJ2-1
CSARWLSLSYNEQFF
TGCAGTGCTAGATGGCTTAGCCTTTCCTACAATGAGCAGTTCTTC
>few|TRBD1|TRBV28|TRBJ2-2
CASRPGQSTGELFF
TGTGCCAGCAGACCGGGACAGTCCACCGGGGAGCTGTTTTTT
>many|.|TRBV7-2|TRBJ1-4
CASSRTANEKLFF
TGTGCCAGCAGCCGGACAGCTAATGAAAAACTGTTTTTT
>.|.|TRBV20-1|TRBJ2-1
CSAKGIPSGSTNEQFF
TGCAGTGCTAAAGGTATTCCCTCCGGGTCCACCAATGAGCAGTTCTTC
>few|.|TRBV3-1|TRBJ2-5
CASSHPGEYQETQYF
TGTGCCAGCAGCCACCCAGGGGAGTACCAAGAGACCCAGTACTTC
>few|TRBD1|TRBV5-1|TRBJ2-3
CASSLWTGADTQYF
TGCGCCAGCAGCTTATGGACAGGGGCAGATACGCAGTATTTT
>.|TRBD2|TRBV5-1|TRBJ2-1
CASSPGRSGRSGEQFF
TGCGCCAGCAGCCCGGGAAGGAGCGGGAGGTCGGGCGAGCAGTTCTTC
>.|.|TRBV19|TRBJ1-6
CASSTGRLGPFSPLHF
TGTGCCAGTAGTACTGGACGGCTGGGGCCATTTTCACCCCTCCACTTT
>many|.|TRBV7-3|TRBJ1-1
CASSSLTAMNTEAFF
TGTGCCAGCAGCTCCTTGACAGCCATGAACACTGAAGCTTTCTTT
>few|.|TRBV9|TRBJ1-4
CASSAGERDEKLFF
TGTGCCAGCAGCGCAGGGGAGCGGGATGAAAAACTGTTTTTT
>few|.|TRBV18|TRBJ1-1
CASSPNVGLPEAFF
TGTGCCAGCTCACCTAACGTTGGATTGCCTGAAGCTTTCTTT
>few|TRBD1|TRBV2|TRBJ2-2
CASSPQGVNTGELFF
TGTGCCAGCAGTCCCCAGGGGGTGAACACCGGGGAGCTGTTTTTT
>few|.|TRBV28|TRBJ2-7
CASSTGVYEQYF
TGTGCCAGCAGTACGGGGGTCTACGAGCAGTACTTC
>many|.|TRBV20-1|TRBJ1-1
CSARSPPMNTEAFF
TGCAGTGCTAGATCTCCGCCCATGAACACTGAAGCTTTCTTT
>.|TRBD2|TRBV7-2|TRBJ2-7
CASSHSELAGSYEQYF
TGTGCCAGCAGCCACTCCGAGCTAGCGGGCTCCTACGAGCAGTACTTC
>few|.|TRBV20-1|TRBJ2-7
CSARHFSRGPYEQYF
TGCAGTGCTAGGCACTTCTCGCGGGGTCCCTACGAGCAGTACTTC
>.|.|TRBV7-3|TRBJ1-1
CASSPTKGALTEAFF
TGTGCCAGCAGCCCCACCAAAGGGGCGCTGACTGAAGCTTTCTTT
>few|.|TRBV19|TRBJ2-5
CASSSAETQYF
TGTGCCAGTAGCTCCGCGGAGACCCAGTACTTC
>many|.|TRBV29-1|TRBJ1-1
CSALGHLDTEAFF
TGCAGCGCGCTGGGACACCTTGACACTGAAGCTTTCTTT
>many|.|TRBV5-1|TRBJ2-5
CASSLVRGPQETQYF
TGCGCCAGCAGCTTGGTCCGGGGGCCTCAAGAGACCCAGTACTTC
>few|.|TRBV4-2|TRBJ2-7
CASSHGSGPLGEQYF
TGTGCCAGCAGCCACGGCTCAGGTCCGCTTGGGGAGCAGTACTTC